A single sample is the source of the 14 T cell receptor beta chains below, sequenced in a study of cytomegalovirus exposure and HLA in healthy donors. Both 60 Vbeta primers and 13 Jbeta primers went into the PCR. Measured with immunoSEQ multiplex PCR; TCRdb has only the in-frame clones, and not every one. The sample contains fewer than 250,000 clones, approximately 70% of which appear only once. Sequencing input: PBMCs. The receptors derive from a woman aged 25 to 45 in good health and CMV-seronegative.

The V call is TRBV10-3, the J call TRBJ2-7, with D possibly being TRBD2 (7 bases). Per the germline V gene, CDR1 is ENHRY and CDR2 is SYGVKD. V was trimmed by 7 bases and J by 4 bases, leaving 14 bases between them. CDR3 length equals 13 residues. CDR3 region: CAITGGTGYEQYF. The CDR3 nucleotides read TGTGCCATCACGGGGGGCACAGGATACGAGCAGTACTTC.

This clone was counted between two and nine times. The chain is built from TRBV19 and TRBJ1-1; 7 positions match TRBD1. The J segment lost 1 base and the V segment lost 5 bases, leaving 4 bases of the junction unmatched. CDR1 and CDR2 from the germline V gene are LNHDA and SQIVND (reference sequence). The CDR3 is 14 amino acids. As DNA, the CDR3 is TGTGCCAGTAGTTCGGACAGGTGGAACACTGAAGCTTTCTTT. Translation gives CASSSDRWNTEAFF.

This clone was counted a few times. V gene TRBV5-1 combines with J gene TRBJ1-1; weak D call: TRBD1 (5 bases). V dropped 1 base and J dropped 2 bases, with 9 bases sitting between them. CDR3 size: 14 residues. The germline V gene has CDR1 SGHRS and CDR2 YFSETQ. For the CDR3, the DNA is TGCGCCAGCAGCTTGCAAGGGGATAACACTGAAGCTTTCTTT. This encodes CASSLQGDNTEAFF.

This clone came up once. The chain is built from TRBV5-1 and TRBJ2-7; D is unclear. CDR1 is SGHRS and CDR2 is YFSETQ in the germline V gene. The CDR3 is 13 residues long. Trimming took off 4 bases at V and 0 bases at J, with 8 bases between the two ends. In DNA form, the CDR3 reads TGCGCCAGCAGCCCCGCCAGCTCCTACGAGCAGTACTTC. Protein: CASSPASSYEQYF.

CDR3 amino acids: CASSSGLAGGDEQFF. CDR3 coding DNA: TGTGCCAGCAGCTCGGGACTAGCGGGGGGAGATGAGCAGTTCTTC. This chain connects TRBV7-9 to TRBJ2-1; 15 bases match TRBD2. The V and J ends lost 4 bases and 8 bases, in that order; junction bases with no gene match: 3. From germline, CDR1 is SEHNR and CDR2 FQNEAQ (reference sequence). The CDR3 length is 15 residues.

This rearrangement joins TRBV11-3 to TRBJ2-1; 10 bases line up with TRBD2. V shed 5 bases and J 1 base; nucleotides not matched to a gene: 8. The CDR3 runs 17 residues. CDR1 SGHNT and CDR2 YENEEA come from the germline V gene. The CDR3: CASSQSSGSQSYNEQFF. The DNA of the CDR3 is TGTGCCAGCAGCCAATCTAGCGGGAGCCAGTCCTACAATGAGCAGTTCTTC. Looking up the rest from reference TRBV11-3 and TRBJ2-1 gives the full variable domain: EAGVVQSPRYKIIEKKQPVAFWCNPISGHNTLYWYLQNLGQGPELLIRYENEEAVDDSQLPKDRFSAERLKGVDSTLKIQPAELGDSAVYLCASSQSSGSQSYNEQFFGPGTRLTVL.

To note about this clone: Its ends do not fully match the called genes, so a read error is possible. The J gene is TRBJ1-3, the V gene TRBV7-7; D gene uncertain. This CDR3 contains 13 residues. Germline lookup yields CDR1 SSHAT and CDR2 FNYEAQ (reference sequence). The CDR3 bases are TGTGCTAGCAGCGTGGGCCCTGGAAACACCATATATTTT. The encoded protein is CASSVGPGNTIYF.

The rearrangement links TRBV7-8 to TRBJ2-7, with unresolved D. Between the trimmed V and J ends, which lost 5 bases and 0 bases, there was a span of 11 bases. The CDR3 totals 14 residues. Germline-derived CDR1 and CDR2 are SGHVS and FQNEAQ. The CDR3 sequence: CASSPSADSYEQYF. DNA for the CDR3: TGTGCCAGCAGCCCAAGCGCCGACTCCTACGAGCAGTACTTC.

The rearrangement links TRBV30 to TRBJ1-1, with D possibly matching TRBD1 (6 bases). CDR1 GTSNPN and CDR2 SVGIG come from the germline V gene (reference sequence). The V and J ends lost 3 bases and 7 bases respectively, with 15 bases between them. The CDR3 contains 13 residues. The CDR3 region has the DNA TGTGCCTGGAGGGGAACAGGGCCCAATGAAGCTTTCTTT. Translated, it gives CAWRGTGPNEAFF.

This clone was picked up one time. The chain joins TRBV2 to TRBJ2-7; TRBD2 aligns across 12 bases. Germline-derived CDR1 and CDR2 are SNHLY and FYNNEI. V shed 9 bases, J shed 4 bases, and the junction held 10 bases outside the gene matches. This CDR3 contains 15 residues. CDR3: CASGDLGTSGYEQYF. CDR3 sequence (DNA): TGTGCCAGTGGTGACCTAGGGACTAGCGGGTACGAGCAGTACTTC.

This rearrangement joins TRBV5-4 to TRBJ1-3, with D possibly TRBD1 on 5 matching bases. Germline V gene sequence: CDR1 SGHNT, CDR2 YYREEE (reference sequence). Trimming removed 4 bases at V and 1 base at J, with 12 bases between. The CDR3 is 15 amino acids. The CDR3 DNA sequence: TGTGCCAGCAGCAACAGGAAAGTTTCTGGAAACACCATATATTTT. The encoded protein is CASSNRKVSGNTIYF.

The chain joins TRBV2 to TRBJ2-7; the match to TRBD2 covers 11 bases. Germline V CDR1 and CDR2: SNHLY, FYNNEI. This CDR3 has 16 residues. With 0 bases clipped from V and 3 bases from J, the junction kept 4 bases outside the gene matches. In DNA, the CDR3 is TGTGCCAGCAGTGAAGCTTTACTAGCGGGAGACTACGAGCAGTACTTC. This sequence encodes CASSEALLAGDYEQYF.

The chain links TRBV19 to TRBJ2-1; D is perhaps TRBD2 (6 bases). Deletions cut 1 base from V and 0 bases from J, with 10 bases between. The CDR3 contains 16 residues. The germline V gene has CDR1 LNHDA and CDR2 SQIVND (reference sequence). The CDR3 DNA reads TGTGCCAGTAGTATAGTTCTAGCGTACTCCTACAATGAGCAGTTCTTC. This sequence encodes CASSIVLAYSYNEQFF. The complete variable domain, with remaining parts taken from reference TRBV19 and TRBJ2-1, reads DGGITQSPKYLFRKEGQNVTLSCEQNLNHDAMYWYRQDPGQGLRLIYYSQIVNDFQKGDIAEGYSVSREKKESFPLTVTSAQKNPTAFYLCASSIVLAYSYNEQFFGPGTRLTVL.

V is TRBV5-4 and J is TRBJ2-1; D gene ambiguous. Germline V gives CDR1 SGHNT, CDR2 YYREEE (reference sequence). The CDR3 is 15 amino acids. V gave up 3 bases and J gave up 4 bases, with 14 bases separating them. The chain's CDR3 is CASSSPTLPYNEQFF. In DNA form, the CDR3 reads TGTGCCAGCAGCTCGCCCACTCTCCCTTACAATGAGCAGTTCTTC.